These 2 T cell receptor beta chains originate from one sample sequenced in a study of control samples from healthy donors and cancer patients. Sequenced by immunoSEQ multiplex PCR; TCRdb stores in-frame clones only, minus some. The table lists roughly 200,000 clones. Sequenced input: blood. These receptors originate from a young woman in good health.

The CDR3 coding sequence is TGTGCCAGCAGCTTAGGCCGGACGGGCCCCTACGAGCAGTACTTC. This gives the protein CASSLGRTGPYEQYF. The V gene is TRBV7-8, the J gene TRBJ2-7; no clear D gene. Germline V gives CDR1 SGHVS, CDR2 FQNEAQ. Trimming cost V 1 base and J 2 bases, with 12 bases left between them. CDR3 length equals 15 residues.

This chain joins TRBV6-2 or TRBV6-3 and TRBJ2-5, with D perhaps matching TRBD2 (5 bases). The germline V gene has CDR1 MNHEY and CDR2 SVGEGT. The CDR3 has 14 residues. Deletions cut 5 bases from V and 5 bases from J, with 15 bases between. CDR3 region: CASSGSLVSETQYF. The DNA for the CDR3 is TGTGCCAGCAGTGGATCACTAGTATCGGAGACCCAGTACTTC.